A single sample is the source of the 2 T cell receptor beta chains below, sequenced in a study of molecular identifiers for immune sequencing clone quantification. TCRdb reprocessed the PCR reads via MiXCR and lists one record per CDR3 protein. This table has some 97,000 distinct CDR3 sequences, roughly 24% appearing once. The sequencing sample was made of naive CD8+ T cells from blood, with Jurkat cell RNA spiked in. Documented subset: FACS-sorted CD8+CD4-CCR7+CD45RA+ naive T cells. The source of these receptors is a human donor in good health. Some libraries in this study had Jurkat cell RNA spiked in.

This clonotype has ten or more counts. The CDR3 loop is CASSPTVDYEQYF. In DNA form, the CDR3 reads TGTGCCAGCAGCCCCACAGTGGACTACGAGCAGTACTTC. The chain uses TRBV6-2 or TRBV6-3 and TRBJ2-7; D not resolved. The V end was cut by 6 bases, the J end by 3 bases, with 12 bases between. This CDR3 is 13 amino acids long. The germline gives CDR1 MNHEY, CDR2 SVGEGT.

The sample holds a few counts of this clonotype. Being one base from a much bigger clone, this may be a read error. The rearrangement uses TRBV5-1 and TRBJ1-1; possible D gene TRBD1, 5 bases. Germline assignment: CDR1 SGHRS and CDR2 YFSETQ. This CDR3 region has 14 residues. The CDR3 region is CASSLGQMNTEALF. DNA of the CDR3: TGCGCCAGCAGCTTGGGACAGATGAACACTGAAGCTCTCTTT.